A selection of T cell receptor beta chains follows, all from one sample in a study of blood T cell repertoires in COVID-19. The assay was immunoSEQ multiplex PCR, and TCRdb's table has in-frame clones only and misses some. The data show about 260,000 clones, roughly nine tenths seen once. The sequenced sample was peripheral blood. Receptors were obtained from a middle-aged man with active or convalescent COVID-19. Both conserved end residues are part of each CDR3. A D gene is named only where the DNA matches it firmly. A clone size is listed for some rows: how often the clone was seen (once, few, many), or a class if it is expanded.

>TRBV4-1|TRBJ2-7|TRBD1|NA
CASSQGQGLDEQYF
TGCGCCAGCAGCCAGGGACAGGGATTGGACGAGCAGTACTTC
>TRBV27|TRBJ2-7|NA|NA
CASSSGGEQYF
TGTGCCAGCAGTTCCGGGGGCGAGCAGTACTTC
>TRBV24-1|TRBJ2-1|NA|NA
CATSAEGPEQFF
TGTGCCACCAGTGCGGAGGGGCCGGAGCAGTTCTTC
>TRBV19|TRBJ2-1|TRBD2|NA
CASELAGVGNEQFF
TGTGCCAGTGAATTAGCGGGAGTCGGAAATGAGCAGTTCTTC
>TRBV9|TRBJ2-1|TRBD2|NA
CASNSGVSYNEQFF
TGTGCCAGCAACAGCGGGGTCTCCTACAATGAGCAGTTCTTC
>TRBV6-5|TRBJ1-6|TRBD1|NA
CASSYGQGNSPLHF
TGTGCCAGCAGTTATGGACAGGGAAATTCACCCCTCCACTTT
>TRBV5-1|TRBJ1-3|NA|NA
CASSLSTGTTGNTIYF
TGCGCCAGCAGCTTGAGCACCGGGACTACAGGAAACACCATATATTTT
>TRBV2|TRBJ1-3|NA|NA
CASSEMRLRVGNTIYF
TGTGCCAGCAGTGAGATGCGGTTGAGGGTGGGAAACACCATATATTTT
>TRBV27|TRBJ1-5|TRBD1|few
CASSLFGTGYSNQPQHF
TGTGCCAGCAGTTTATTTGGGACAGGTTATAGCAATCAGCCCCAGCATTTT
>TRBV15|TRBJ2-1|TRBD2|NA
CATSRDSSGGLEQFF
TGTGCCACCAGCAGAGACAGTAGCGGGGGCCTTGAGCAGTTCTTC
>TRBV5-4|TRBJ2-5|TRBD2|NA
CASSLGTSGGVQETQYF
TGTGCCAGCAGCTTGGGGACTAGCGGGGGAGTTCAAGAGACCCAGTACTTC
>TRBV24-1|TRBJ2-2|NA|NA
CATREGLSGELFF
TGTGCCACCCGAGAGGGACTGTCCGGAGAGCTGTTTTTT
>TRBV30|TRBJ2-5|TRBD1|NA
CAWGGQGQETQYF
TGTGCCTGGGGGGGACAGGGACAAGAGACCCAGTACTTC